These 16 T cell receptor beta chains were all obtained from the same sample, sequenced in a study of control samples from healthy donors and cancer patients. Sequenced by immunoSEQ multiplex PCR; TCRdb stores in-frame clones only, minus some. This table has roughly 130,000 clones, just under 95% appearing once. Sequencing input: blood. These receptors all stem from a man under 40 in good health.

This clone was detected only once. The chain couples TRBV28 to TRBJ2-7; D may be TRBD1 (5 bases). This CDR3 contains 13 residues. CDR1 is MDHEN and CDR2 is SYDVKM in the germline V gene. Between the trimmed V and J ends, which lost 4 bases and 5 bases, there was a span of 12 bases. This CDR3 reads CASSWGYLNEQYF. The CDR3 DNA sequence: TGTGCCAGCAGTTGGGGCTACCTAAACGAGCAGTACTTC.

Regarding this clone: At one end, the junction sequence differs from germline, possibly due to a read error. The CDR3 sequence is CASSLAFGGSTGELFF. The CDR3 region has the DNA TGTGCTAGCAGCTTAGCGTTTGGGGGGAGCACCGGGGAGCTGTTTTTT. The V call is TRBV7-7, the J call TRBJ2-2; a weak D match, TRBD2 (6 bases). There are 16 residues in the CDR3. Germline CDR1 reads SSHAT; CDR2 reads FNYEAQ (reference sequence).

Here the CDR3 reads CASSETGGEQPQHF. CDR3 sequence (DNA): TGTGCCAGCAGTGAAACAGGGGGGGAGCAGCCCCAGCATTTT. The rearrangement uses TRBV25-1 and TRBJ1-5; 8 nucleotides match TRBD1. V was pared by 2 bases and J by 7 bases, with 4 bases of the junction left unmatched. The CDR3 extends over 14 amino acids. In germline, CDR1 is MGHDK, CDR2 SYGVNS.

The rearrangement joins TRBV6-9 to TRBJ2-7; the D is unclear. The germline CDR1 and CDR2 sequences are MNHGY and SVAAGI. CDR3 size: 15 residues. Trimming took off 2 bases at V and 5 bases at J, with 16 bases between the two ends. The CDR3 sequence is CASSYGVLPSHEQYF. The DNA of the CDR3 is TGTGCCAGCAGTTATGGCGTACTCCCGAGCCACGAGCAGTACTTC.

This clone has only one observation. The chain uses TRBV3-1 (or the pseudogene TRBV3-2) and TRBJ1-2; D ambiguous. Looked up from germline, CDR1 is LGHDT and CDR2 is YNNKEL (reference sequence). Trimming left V 1 base short and J 5 bases short, with 11 bases between. This CDR3 has 14 residues. Here the CDR3 reads CASSQVMGSYGYTF. CDR3 bases: TGTGCCAGCAGCCAAGTGATGGGTTCGTATGGCTACACCTTC.

The chain couples TRBV5-1 to TRBJ1-1; D not certain. The CDR3 extends over 13 amino acids. V lost 1 base and J lost 2, with 6 bases in between. The germline gives CDR1 SGHRS, CDR2 YFSETQ. The DNA for the CDR3 is TGCGCCAGCAGCTTGCGGGGAAACACTGAAGCTTTCTTT. Its protein product is CASSLRGNTEAFF.

The chain links TRBV27 to TRBJ1-1; D may be TRBD1 (5 bases). Trimming removed 2 bases at V and 2 bases at J, with 9 bases between. Looked up from germline, CDR1 is MNHEY and CDR2 is SMNVEV (reference sequence). The CDR3 is 14 amino acids. The CDR3 nucleotides read TGTGCCAGCAGTTTAGGGGGAATCAACACTGAAGCTTTCTTT. Translated, it gives CASSLGGINTEAFF.

The chain employs TRBV19 and TRBJ2-3; TRBD1 aligns across 8 bases. The junction had 5 bases not matched to a gene; V was cut back by 5 bases and J by 13 bases. CDR1 is LNHDA and CDR2 is SQIVND in the germline V gene (reference sequence). The CDR3 is 11 amino acids. CDR3 amino acids: CASSATGDKYF. CDR3 nucleotide sequence: TGTGCCAGTAGTGCGACAGGGGATAAGTATTTT.

The V gene is TRBV7-8, the J gene TRBJ1-5; D is unclear. CDR1 and CDR2 from the germline V gene are SGHVS and FQNEAQ. Trimming left V 0 bases short and J 6 bases short, with 9 bases between. The CDR3 sequence is 14 residues long. CDR3 DNA: TGTGCCAGCAGCTTAGCGCCTGAGGTTCAGCCCCAGCATTTT. Its translation: CASSLAPEVQPQHF.

This chain connects TRBV5-4 to TRBJ1-4; D is perhaps TRBD1 (6 bases). The ends were cut back, 3 bases at V and 1 base at J, with 10 bases in the middle. This CDR3 is built from 15 residues. Germline CDR1 is SGHNT and CDR2 is YYREEE (reference sequence). Written as DNA, the CDR3 is TGTGCCAGCAGCTCCAGGGGTGGAACTAATGAAAAACTGTTTTTT. As protein: CASSSRGGTNEKLFF.

The V gene is TRBV27, the J gene TRBJ1-5; D unclear. Germline loops: CDR1 MNHEY, CDR2 SMNVEV (reference sequence). Trimming took 7 bases from V and 4 from J, leaving 14 bases between them. There are 14 residues in the CDR3. Here the CDR3 DNA reads TGTGCCAGCAACTCCGGGCCATCTAATCAGCCCCAGCATTTT. Translated: CASNSGPSNQPQHF.

This chain joins TRBV19 and TRBJ2-1; 9 bases fit TRBD2. CDR3 length: 13 amino acids. CDR1 is LNHDA and CDR2 is SQIVND in the germline V gene (reference sequence). The V gene end was trimmed by 5 bases and the J gene end by 6 bases; junction bases not matched to a gene: 2. CDR3 amino acids: CASSRGGGNEQFF. For the CDR3, the DNA is TGTGCCAGTAGTCGCGGGGGGGGCAATGAGCAGTTCTTC.

The rearrangement joins TRBV4-1 to TRBJ2-1, with 11 bases matching TRBD2. With V trimmed by 11 bases and J by 3 bases, 12 bases remained unmatched. CDR1 MGHRA and CDR2 YSYEKL come from the germline V gene. The CDR3 sequence is 16 residues long. CDR3 residues: CASGSGGARGYNEQFF. CDR3 sequence (DNA): TGCGCCTCTGGTAGCGGGGGGGCCCGGGGCTACAATGAGCAGTTCTTC.

The rearrangement links TRBV5-4 to TRBJ2-7; D remains unclear. This CDR3 has 12 amino acids. V was pared by 2 bases and J by 3 bases, with 6 bases between. Germline assignment: CDR1 SGHNT and CDR2 YYREEE (reference sequence). The CDR3 reads CASSFGNYEQYF. CDR3 coding DNA: TGTGCCAGCAGCTTTGGCAACTACGAGCAGTACTTC. Complete variable domain (other parts from reference TRBV5-4 and TRBJ2-7): ETGVTQSPTHLIKTRGQQVTLRCSSQSGHNTVSWYQQALGQGPQFIFQYYREEENGRGNFPPRFSGLQFPNYSSELNVNALELDDSALYLCASSFGNYEQYFGPGTRLTVT.

V gene TRBV2 combines with J gene TRBJ2-1; a weak D match, TRBD2 (5 bases). From germline, CDR1 is SNHLY and CDR2 FYNNEI. V lost 4 bases and J 6 bases, leaving 16 bases between the germline ends. This CDR3 is built from 15 residues. CDR3 sequence: CASSVGGWGTNEQFF. Written as DNA, the CDR3 is TGTGCCAGCAGTGTTGGCGGGTGGGGAACCAATGAGCAGTTCTTC.

The rearrangement links TRBV5-1 to TRBJ2-1; 8 positions agree with TRBD2. Trimming took 2 bases from V and 3 from J; bases not matched to a gene: 10. CDR1 is SGHRS, CDR2 YFSETQ, per germline. The CDR3 covers 17 residues. CDR3 in DNA: TGCGCCAGCAGCTTCTCCGACACGGGGGGGATCTACAATGAGCAGTTCTTC. Protein sequence: CASSFSDTGGIYNEQFF.